Following are 28 T cell receptor beta chains from one sample sequenced in a study of CD8 T cells in ankylosing spondylitis. TCRdb re-analysed the 5' RACE reads in MiXCR, keeping a single row per CDR3 protein. The table records about 190,000 distinct CDR3 sequences, approximately 13% of them present only once. The sequenced sample consisted of blood, either unsorted or a sorted T cell fraction (not recorded which). The source of these receptors is a female donor with ankylosing spondylitis or in good health (not recorded which).

V and J are TRBV24-1 and TRBJ2-2, with 7 bases aligning to TRBD2. CDR1 and CDR2 (germline): KGHDR, SFDVKD. Trimming cost V 0 bases and J 0 bases; bases outside gene matches: 6. The CDR3 has 18 amino acids. The CDR3 protein is CATSDLSLAEANTGELFF. The CDR3 DNA follows: TGTGCCACCAGTGATTTGAGTCTAGCGGAGGCGAACACCGGGGAGCTGTTTTTT.

This clonotype has a count of ten or more. J is TRBJ2-1 and V is TRBV5-1, with 13 bases matching TRBD2. The CDR3 is made up of 16 amino acids. The ends lost 4 bases at V and 9 bases at J; junction bases unmatched: 10. Germline CDR1 is SGHRS and CDR2 is YFSETQ. DNA for the CDR3: TGCGCCAGCAGCGCCGGAGGACTAGCGGGAGCTAGTGAGCAGTTCTTC. This encodes CASSAGGLAGASEQFF.

This clonotype appeared many times. The rearrangement joins TRBV29-1 to TRBJ2-4; TRBD1 aligns across 7 bases. CDR3 length: 12 amino acids. Looked up from germline, CDR1 is SQVTM and CDR2 is ANQGSEA. V was clipped by 4 bases and J by 6 bases; unmatched bases: 3. In DNA, the CDR3 is TGCAGCGTTGTCTACAGGGGAAACATTCAGTACTTC. Residues: CSVVYRGNIQYF.

This clonotype was picked up many times. This chain joins TRBV12-3 or TRBV12-4 and TRBJ1-1; possible D gene TRBD1, 5 bases. Trimming shortened V by 5 bases and J by 7 bases, and 14 bases separated the two germline ends. The CDR3 is 13 amino acids. This CDR3 reads CASSRKQGSEAFF. The CDR3 DNA reads as TGTGCCAGCAGTCGGAAGCAGGGTAGTGAAGCTTTCTTT.

At least ten counts were recorded for this clonotype. This chain's CDR3 is CASSLGTGKNIQYF. For the CDR3, the DNA is TGTGCCAGCAGCCTCGGGACAGGGAAAAACATTCAGTACTTC. The V gene is TRBV7-2, the J gene TRBJ2-4; 9 bases agree with TRBD1. CDR3 length equals 14 residues. The V gene's germline CDR1 is SGHTA and CDR2 FQGNSA. The ends lost 5 bases at V and 4 bases at J; junction bases unmatched: 3. Full variable domain (rest looked up from reference TRBV7-2 and TRBJ2-4): GAGVSQSPSNKVTEKGKDVELRCDPISGHTALYWYRQSLGQGLEFLIYFQGNSAPDKSGLPSDRFSAERTGGSVSTLTIQRTQQEDSAVYLCASSLGTGKNIQYFGAGTRLSVL.

This clonotype was seen more than once but under ten times. This sequence joins TRBV7-8 and TRBJ1-2; weak D call: TRBD1 (5 bases). This CDR3 region has 16 residues. V lost 1 base, J lost 8 bases, and 20 bases lay in between. Germline values: CDR1 SGHVS, CDR2 FQNEAQ. CDR3 in DNA: TGTGCCAGCAGCTTAGTTTCGGGGGACGGAGCGGAGGGCTACACCTTC. Protein sequence: CASSLVSGDGAEGYTF.

This clonotype was picked up a small number of times. This chain's CDR3 is CASSQEARSLAQYF. The CDR3 region has the DNA TGCGCCAGCAGCCAAGAGGCCCGGAGCTTAGCGCAGTATTTT. V is TRBV4-3 and J is TRBJ2-3; D uncertain. Looked up from germline, CDR1 is LGHNA and CDR2 is YSLEER. CDR3 length: 14 residues. V dropped 0 bases and J dropped 10 bases, with 14 bases sitting between them.

Many counts were recorded for this clonotype. The CDR3 bases are TGTGCCAGCAGCCCTGGACAAAGGGGGTACAATGAGCAGTTCTTC. This encodes CASSPGQRGYNEQFF. This chain connects TRBV7-8 to TRBJ2-1; a possible D gene is TRBD1 (6 bases). CDR1 is SGHVS, CDR2 FQNEAQ, per germline. The CDR3 length is 15 residues. V lost 5 bases and J lost 4, with 15 bases in between.

This clonotype was seen ten or more times. The V gene is TRBV4-2, the J gene TRBJ2-1; TRBD2 aligns across 8 bases. The CDR3 covers 16 residues. Losses at the gene ends were 1 base for V and 5 bases for J; bases not matched to a gene: 7. Germline values: CDR1 LGHNA, CDR2 YNFKEQ. In nucleotides, the CDR3 is TGTGCCAGCAGCCAAGCAGCGGGAGTAGGCCACAATGAGCAGTTCTTC. Translating gives CASSQAAGVGHNEQFF.

At least ten counts were recorded for this clonotype. The V call is TRBV20-1, the J call TRBJ2-7; no clear D. With 0 bases removed from V and 3 bases from J, the gap between germline ends came to 9 bases. In germline, CDR1 is DFQATT, CDR2 SNEGSKA (reference sequence). This CDR3 spans 13 amino acids. CDR3 nucleotides: TGCAGTGCTAGAGATAAGCATGGCTACGAGCAGTACTTC. It specifies CSARDKHGYEQYF.

This clonotype has only a few counts. The J gene is TRBJ1-2, the V gene TRBV25-1; D gene ambiguous. The ends were cut back, 3 bases at V and 6 bases at J, with 5 bases in the middle. CDR3 length: 11 residues. The germline V gene encodes CDR1 MGHDK and CDR2 SYGVNS. CDR3 sequence: CASSEFNGYTF. CDR3 coding DNA: TGTGCCAGCAGTGAGTTCAATGGCTACACCTTC.

This clonotype was detected ten times or more. V is TRBV10-3 and J is TRBJ2-3, with 9 bases aligning to TRBD2. The CDR3 runs to 17 residues. The germline V gene encodes CDR1 ENHRY and CDR2 SYGVKD. V lost 0 bases, J lost 4 bases, and 8 bases stayed unmatched. The CDR3 nucleotides read TGTGCCATCAGTGAGTCCAGCGGGAGGTTTCGGGCAGATACGCAGTATTTT. Protein: CAISESSGRFRADTQYF.

The sample holds a few counts of this clonotype. The rearrangement links TRBV10-2 to TRBJ2-1, with 8 bases that match TRBD1. The CDR3 runs 14 residues. Germline trimming cut 7 bases from V and 7 bases from J; bases unmatched to any gene: 9. Germline V gene lookup returns CDR1 WSHSY and CDR2 SAAADI. The CDR3 DNA sequence: TGCGCCAGCAAGGGTCAGGGGGCGCCTAATGAGCAGTTCTTC. The encoded protein is CASKGQGAPNEQFF.

This clonotype has a count of ten or more. The chain joins TRBV7-9 to TRBJ2-4, with D possibly being TRBD1 (5 bases). Germline assignment: CDR1 SEHNR and CDR2 FQNEAQ (reference sequence). V dropped 2 bases and J dropped 0 bases, with 11 bases sitting between them. The CDR3 length is 16 residues. The CDR3, as DNA: TGTGCCAGCAGCTTACGGACAAGACTAGCCAAAAACATTCAGTACTTC. Its translation is CASSLRTRLAKNIQYF.

This clonotype was observed a handful of times. This chain uses TRBV20-1 with TRBJ1-4, with 7 bases matching TRBD1. This CDR3 spans 17 amino acids. J was trimmed by 4 bases and V by 3 bases; bases with no gene match: 14. Germline V gene lookup returns CDR1 DFQATT and CDR2 SNEGSKA (reference sequence). CDR3 residues: CSASPIPTGTVNEKLFF. CDR3 coding DNA: TGCAGTGCTAGTCCCATACCAACCGGGACAGTTAATGAAAAACTGTTTTTT.

In this sample, this clonotype turned up many times. The V and J genes are TRBV11-2 and TRBJ2-5; D unclear. CDR3 size: 12 residues. CDR1 SGHAT and CDR2 FQNNGV come from the germline V gene. The V end was cut by 1 base, the J end by 1 base, with 1 base between. In nucleotides, the CDR3 is TGTGCCAGCAGCTTAGTCCAAGAGACCCAGTACTTC. Translation: CASSLVQETQYF.

This clonotype has a count of ten or more. The chain links TRBV6-2 or TRBV6-3 to TRBJ1-5; TRBD1 matches at 8 bases. CDR1 MNHEY and CDR2 SVGEGT come from the germline V gene. V gave up 2 bases and J gave up 3 bases; unmatched junction bases: 12. This CDR3 is built from 18 residues. CDR3 in amino acids: CASSYNPRTGTFNQPQHF. The CDR3 DNA sequence: TGTGCCAGCAGTTACAACCCCCGGACAGGGACCTTCAATCAGCCCCAGCATTTT.

This clonotype was recorded many times. The J gene is TRBJ1-6, the V gene TRBV20-1; no reliable D call. V was pared by 8 bases and J by 7 bases, with 12 bases between. This CDR3 region has 12 residues. CDR1 and CDR2 from the germline V gene are DFQATT and SNEGSKA (reference sequence). Here the CDR3 reads CSTLVANSPLHF. CDR3 DNA sequence: TGCAGTACGCTAGTGGCGAATTCACCCCTCCACTTT.

This sequence joins TRBV19 and TRBJ2-1; 7 bases fit TRBD2. Germline V lookup: CDR1 LNHDA, CDR2 SQIVND (reference sequence). The CDR3 is made up of 14 amino acids. Losses at the gene ends were 0 bases for V and 12 bases for J; bases not matched to a gene: 8. The CDR3 region has the DNA TGTGCCAGTAGTATAGACCCCGGACTAGTGGTGCAGTTCTTC. This codes for CASSIDPGLVVQFF.

The chain joins TRBV11-2 to TRBJ2-1, with D possibly TRBD2 on 6 matching bases. CDR1 and CDR2 (germline): SGHAT, FQNNGV. The CDR3 loop spans 16 amino acids. V was pared by 6 bases and J by 2 bases, with 17 bases between. The CDR3 is CASRPSGLGTYNEQFF. In DNA, the CDR3 is TGTGCCAGCAGACCAAGCGGGCTAGGGACCTACAATGAGCAGTTCTTC.

This clonotype was detected ten times or more. The CDR3: CASSTSSGRGAKNIQYF. DNA of the CDR3: TGTGCCAGCAGCACATCTAGCGGGAGGGGAGCCAAAAACATTCAGTACTTC. This chain connects TRBV7-2 to TRBJ2-4; TRBD2 matches at 12 bases. The germline CDR1 and CDR2 sequences are SGHTA and FQGNSA. J gave up 0 bases and V 5 bases, and 5 bases lay outside the gene matches. CDR3 size: 17 residues.

Ten or more counts support this clonotype. The V and J genes are TRBV12-3 or TRBV12-4 and TRBJ2-2; 10 bases align to TRBD2. The CDR3 consists of 15 residues. The CDR3 sequence: CANQRASGSTGELFF. The CDR3 region has the DNA TGTGCAAACCAAAGGGCTAGCGGGAGCACCGGGGAGCTGTTTTTT.

The chain has TRBV20-1 and TRBJ1-2; TRBD1 matches at 7 bases. Per germline, CDR1 DFQATT and CDR2 SNEGSKA (reference sequence). The CDR3 totals 14 residues. V was pared by 5 bases and J by 8 bases, with 14 bases of the junction left unmatched. CDR3 coding DNA: TGCAGTGCTCCCTCCGAAGGGGGCTCCGGGGGCTACACCTTC. Translating it yields CSAPSEGGSGGYTF.

This clonotype was picked up a small number of times. This chain connects TRBV29-1 to TRBJ1-1; 10 bases are shared with TRBD1. Germline V lookup: CDR1 SQVTM, CDR2 ANQGSEA. The ends lost 4 bases at V and 10 bases at J; junction bases unmatched: 15. The CDR3 is 15 residues long. Here the CDR3 reads CSVASEGTGVEGAFF. The CDR3 bases are TGCAGCGTTGCCTCCGAGGGGACAGGGGTGGAGGGAGCTTTCTTT.

This clonotype has ten or more counts. The gene calls are TRBV7-8 and TRBJ2-7; TRBD2 is a possible D gene (5 bases). V lost 5 bases, J lost 2 bases, and 13 bases lay in between. This CDR3 is built from 14 residues. Germline V gene lookup returns CDR1 SGHVS and CDR2 FQNEAQ. In DNA form, the CDR3 reads TGTGCCAGCAGCCGGGCGGGTTTTACCTACGAGCAGTACTTC. This translates into CASSRAGFTYEQYF.

This clonotype was seen a single time. A read error may account for a junction end that differs from germline. The chain links TRBV25-1 to TRBJ2-1; tentative D call: TRBD1 (5 bases). There are 13 residues in the CDR3. Germline V gives CDR1 MGHDK, CDR2 SYGVNS. The CDR3 protein is CASSPFQGNEQIF. DNA for the CDR3: TGTGCCAGCAGTCCATTCCAGGGCAATGAGCAGATCTTC.

This clonotype showed up many times. This chain joins TRBV6-1 and TRBJ2-7; no definite D call. The CDR3 length is 11 residues. Germline CDR1 MNHNS, CDR2 SASEGT. With 4 bases removed from V and 3 bases from J, the gap between germline ends came to 4 bases. The CDR3 sequence: CASSGVYEQYF. For the CDR3, the DNA is TGTGCCAGCAGTGGAGTCTACGAGCAGTACTTC.

The chain employs TRBV12-3 or TRBV12-4 and TRBJ1-6; TRBD1 agrees at 7 bases. The CDR3 is 15 residues long. With 5 bases clipped from V and 7 bases from J, the junction kept 8 bases outside the gene matches. In DNA form, the CDR3 reads TGTGCCAGCAGTGACCGGGACAGACGGAATTCACCCCTCCACTTT. Its translation is CASSDRDRRNSPLHF.